This T cell receptor beta chain stems from a study of cytomegalovirus exposure and HLA in healthy donors. The PCR used 60 Vbeta and 13 Jbeta primers. TCRdb's copy holds only in-frame clones and misses some; the assay was immunoSEQ multiplex PCR. The sample holds some 180,000 clones, about 76% seen once. Comments on this clone: Antigen unknown.

Findings and caveats of the study: A later analysis linked a missense variant in DCLRE1C to the trimming of TCR beta V and J genes. Later analysis placed DRB1 highest and HLA-C lowest in TCR association rates, which differed by HLA locus.

Germline trimming cut 3 bases from V and 7 bases from J; bases unmatched to any gene: 7. The germline V gene has CDR1 LNHNV and CDR2 YYDKDF (reference sequence). This CDR3 is built from 15 residues. The source is a woman between 18 and 30 years old in good health and CMV-seropositive. Input material: PBMCs. V is TRBV15 and J is TRBJ1-5, with TRBD1 identical over 9 bases. This CDR3 reads CATSSRDRERQPQHF. Written as DNA, the CDR3 is TGTGCCACCAGCAGCCGGGACAGGGAGAGACAGCCCCAGCATTTT.